This TCR beta chain was identified in a study of blood T cell repertoires in COVID-19. Study details: From the United States, Italy and Spain came samples of acute and convalescent COVID-19. Nucleic acid was either cDNA or gDNA, and it came from T cells, B-cell-depleted T cells, or PBMCs.

Cohorts were assigned according to the clinical history that participants reported. The CDR3 loop spans 13 amino acids. Germline CDR1 is MDHEN and CDR2 is SYDVKM. V dropped 2 bases and J dropped 2 bases, with 6 bases sitting between them. The method was immunoSEQ multiplex PCR; TCRdb's version includes in-frame clones alone and lacks a portion of them. The table has approximately 190,000 clones, 80% to 85% seen once. V usage is TRBV28 and J usage is TRBJ1-1; D is ambiguous. Sequences were obtained from PBMCs or T cells enriched from blood (not recorded which). This TCR was sampled from a man aged 35-49 years who had recovered from COVID-19. The CDR3 DNA reads as TGTGCCAGCAGTTTACCCCAAAACACTGAAGCTTTCTTT. It yields the protein CASSLPQNTEAFF. Variable domain in full (rest from reference TRBV28 and TRBJ1-1): DVKVTQSSRYLVKRTGEKVFLECVQDMDHENMFWYRQDPGLGLRLIYFSYDVKMKEKGDIPEGYSVSREKKERFSLILESASTNQTSMYLCASSLPQNTEAFFGQGTRLTVV.